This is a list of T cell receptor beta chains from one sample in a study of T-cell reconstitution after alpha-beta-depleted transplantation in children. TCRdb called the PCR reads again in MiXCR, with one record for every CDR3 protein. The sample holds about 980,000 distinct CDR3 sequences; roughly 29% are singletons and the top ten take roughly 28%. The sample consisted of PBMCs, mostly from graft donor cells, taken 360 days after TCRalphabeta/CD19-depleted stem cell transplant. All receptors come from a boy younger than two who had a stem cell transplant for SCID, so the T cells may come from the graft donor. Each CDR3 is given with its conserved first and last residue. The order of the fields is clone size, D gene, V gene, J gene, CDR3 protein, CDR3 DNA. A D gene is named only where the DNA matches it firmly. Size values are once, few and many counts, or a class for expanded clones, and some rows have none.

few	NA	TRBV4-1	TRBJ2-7	CASSQIKGYYEQYF	TGCGCCAGCAGCCAAATTAAGGGTTACTACGAGCAGTACTTC
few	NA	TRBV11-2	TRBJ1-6	CASLRTVSYNSPLHF	TGTGCCAGCCTTAGGACCGTCTCCTATAATTCACCCCTCCACTTT
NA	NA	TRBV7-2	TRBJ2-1	CASQGIEQFF	TGTGCCAGCCAGGGGATTGAGCAGTTCTTC
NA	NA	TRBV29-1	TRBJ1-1	CSVEVQGSNTEAFF	TGCAGCGTTGAAGTCCAGGGATCGAACACTGAAGCTTTCTTT
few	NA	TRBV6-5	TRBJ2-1	CASGAGPYNEQFF	TGTGCCAGCGGAGCAGGACCTTACAATGAGCAGTTCTTC
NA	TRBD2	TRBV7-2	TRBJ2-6	CASSLALSGGTGANVLTF	TGTGCCAGCAGCTTAGCGCTAAGCGGGGGTACAGGGGCCAACGTCCTGACTTTC
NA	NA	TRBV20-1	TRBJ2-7	CSAARAPRDYEQYF	TGCAGTGCTGCAAGGGCCCCGAGGGATTACGAGCAGTACTTC
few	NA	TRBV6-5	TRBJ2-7	CASSYSRDFYEQYF	TGTGCCAGCAGTTACTCAAGGGACTTCTACGAGCAGTACTTC
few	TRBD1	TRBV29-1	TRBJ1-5	CSVAGQGGNQPQHF	TGCAGCGTTGCAGGACAGGGGGGAAATCAGCCCCAGCATTTT
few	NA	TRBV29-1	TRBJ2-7	CSVVGQGYEQYF	TGCAGCGTTGTGGGGCAGGGTTACGAGCAGTACTTC
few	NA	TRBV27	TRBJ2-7	CASSFGGAHEQYF	TGTGCCAGCAGTTTCGGTGGGGCCCACGAGCAGTACTTC
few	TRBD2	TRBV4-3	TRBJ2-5	CASSQQAGVGETQYF	TGCGCCAGCAGCCAACAAGCGGGGGTGGGAGAGACCCAGTACTTC
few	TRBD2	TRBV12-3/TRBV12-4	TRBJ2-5	CASSRGLAVKETQYF	TGTGCCAGCAGCCGCGGACTAGCGGTGAAAGAGACCCAGTACTTC
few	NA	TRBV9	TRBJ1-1	CASSPRLIGNTEAFF	TGTGCCAGCAGCCCCCGCCTGATTGGGAACACTGAAGCTTTCTTT
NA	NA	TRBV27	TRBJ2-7	CASSSSPDGTSYEQYF	TGTGCCAGCAGTTCCTCTCCCGACGGCACCTCCTACGAGCAGTACTTC